This TCR beta chain was sequenced in a study of blood T cells in healthy people across ages. V was trimmed by 5 bases and J by 5 bases, leaving 9 bases between them. Per germline, CDR1 SGHTA and CDR2 FQGNSA. The CDR3 sequence is 13 residues long. A second PCR of about 6 to 12 cycles used a sample-barcoded 5' primer and a J-beta primer mix. One entry per CDR3 protein results from TCRdb running MiXCR on the 5' RACE reads. The repertoire holds 1.5 million to 1.8 million distinct CDR3 sequences, with approximately 42% as singletons. The chain carries TRBV7-2 and TRBJ1-4; TRBD1 might be the D (5 bases). Sequencing input: blood. The clonotype comes from a woman aged 18-29 years in good health. CDR3 nucleotide sequence: TGTGCCAGCAGCAGGGGCGGCAATGAAAAACTGTTTTTT. Translating gives CASSRGGNEKLFF.